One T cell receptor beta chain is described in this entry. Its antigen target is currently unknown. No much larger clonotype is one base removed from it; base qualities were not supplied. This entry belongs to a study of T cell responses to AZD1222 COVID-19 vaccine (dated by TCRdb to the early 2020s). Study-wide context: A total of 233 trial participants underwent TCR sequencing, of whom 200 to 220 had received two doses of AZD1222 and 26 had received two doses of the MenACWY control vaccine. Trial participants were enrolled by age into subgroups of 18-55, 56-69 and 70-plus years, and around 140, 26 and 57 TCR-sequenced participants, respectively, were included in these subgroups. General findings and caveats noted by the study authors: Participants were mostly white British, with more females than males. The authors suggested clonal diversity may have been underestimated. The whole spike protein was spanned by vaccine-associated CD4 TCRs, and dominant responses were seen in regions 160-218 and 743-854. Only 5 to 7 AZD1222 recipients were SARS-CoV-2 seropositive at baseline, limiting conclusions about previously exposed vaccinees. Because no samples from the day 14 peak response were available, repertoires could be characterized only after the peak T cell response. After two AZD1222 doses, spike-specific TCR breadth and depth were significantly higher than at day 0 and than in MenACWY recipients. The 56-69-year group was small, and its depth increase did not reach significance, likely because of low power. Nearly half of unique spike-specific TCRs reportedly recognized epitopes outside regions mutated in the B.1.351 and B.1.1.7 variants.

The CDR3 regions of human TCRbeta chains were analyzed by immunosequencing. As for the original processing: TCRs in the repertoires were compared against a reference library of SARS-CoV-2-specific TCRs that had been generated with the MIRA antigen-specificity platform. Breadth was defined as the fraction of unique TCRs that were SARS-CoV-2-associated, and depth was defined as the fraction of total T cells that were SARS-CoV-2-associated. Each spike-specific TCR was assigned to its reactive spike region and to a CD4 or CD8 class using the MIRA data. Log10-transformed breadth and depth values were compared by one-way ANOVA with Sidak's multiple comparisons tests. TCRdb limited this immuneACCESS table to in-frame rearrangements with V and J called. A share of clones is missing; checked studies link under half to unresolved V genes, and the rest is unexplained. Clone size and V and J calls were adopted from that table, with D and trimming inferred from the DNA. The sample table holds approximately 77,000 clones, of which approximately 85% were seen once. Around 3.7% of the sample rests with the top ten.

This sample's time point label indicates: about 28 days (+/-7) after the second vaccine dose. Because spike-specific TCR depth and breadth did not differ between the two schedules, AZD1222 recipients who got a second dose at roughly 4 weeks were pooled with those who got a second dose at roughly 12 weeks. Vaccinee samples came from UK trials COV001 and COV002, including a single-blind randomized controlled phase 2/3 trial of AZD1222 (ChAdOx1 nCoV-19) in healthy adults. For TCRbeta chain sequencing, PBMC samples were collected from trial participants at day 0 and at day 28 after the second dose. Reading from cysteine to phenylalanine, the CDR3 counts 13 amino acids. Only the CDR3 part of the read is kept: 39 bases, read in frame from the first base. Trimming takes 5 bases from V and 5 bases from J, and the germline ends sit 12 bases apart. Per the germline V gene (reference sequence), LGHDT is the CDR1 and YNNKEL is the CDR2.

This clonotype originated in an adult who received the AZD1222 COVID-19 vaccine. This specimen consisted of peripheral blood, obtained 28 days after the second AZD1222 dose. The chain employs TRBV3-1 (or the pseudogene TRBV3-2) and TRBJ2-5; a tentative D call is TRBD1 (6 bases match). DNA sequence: TGTGCCAGCAGCAAAAACAGGGACGAGACCCAGTACTTC. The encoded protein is CASSKNRDETQYF.